This T cell receptor (beta chain) was sequenced during a study of blood T cell repertoires in COVID-19. Profiled with immunoSEQ multiplex PCR; TCRdb holds only in-frame clones, not every one. The table includes 230,000 or so clones, about four fifths detected once. Per germline, CDR1 MDHEN and CDR2 SYDVKM. This CDR3 is 16 amino acids long. V shed 4 bases and J shed 4 bases, with 17 bases lying between them. Source material: peripheral blood. The rearrangement joins TRBV28 to TRBJ1-3; D possibly corresponds to TRBD1 (6 bases). This receptor was taken from an elderly woman with COVID-19, enrolled during active disease. CDR3 in DNA: TGTGCCAGCAGTTCCCGGCGGGGGGCGAGGGGAAACACCATATATTTT. Its protein product is CASSSRRGARGNTIYF.